The next 20 T cell receptor beta chains were all read from a single sample in a study of T cell responses to AZD1222 COVID-19 vaccine. Only in-frame clones appear in the TCRdb table, and some are missing; sequencing was by immunoSEQ multiplex PCR. The sample has about 140,000 clones, more than 85% seen once. Sequenced material: peripheral blood, taken on day 0 of AZD1222 vaccination. Source of these receptors: an adult in good health.

The chain combines TRBV5-1 with TRBJ2-2; D might be TRBD2 (7 bases). Germline V gives CDR1 SGHRS, CDR2 YFSETQ. The CDR3 has 16 residues. Trimming removed 4 bases from V and 3 bases from J, with 16 bases in between. DNA for the CDR3: TGCGCCAGCAGCGAGCTCGGGGGGCCGGACACCGGGGAGCTGTTTTTT. Translating it yields CASSELGGPDTGELFF.

The chain employs TRBV6-5 and TRBJ1-2; 9 bases are shared with TRBD1. The CDR3 sequence is 15 residues long. Unmatched junction bases numbered 11, after V lost 5 bases and J lost 7 bases. Germline V lookup: CDR1 MNHEY, CDR2 SVGAGI. The CDR3 protein is CASSPSRDRVGGYTF. The DNA of the CDR3 is TGTGCCAGCAGTCCGTCCCGGGACAGGGTCGGTGGCTACACCTTC.

The V call is TRBV2, the J call TRBJ2-2; D is undetermined. CDR3 length: 16 amino acids. In germline, CDR1 is SNHLY, CDR2 FYNNEI. With 3 bases removed from V and 1 base from J, the gap between germline ends came to 12 bases. The CDR3 DNA sequence: TGTGCCAGCAGTGACCCGACGGGCCTGAACACCGGGGAGCTGTTTTTT. Its translation is CASSDPTGLNTGELFF.

The chain carries TRBV19 and TRBJ2-1; the match to TRBD2 covers 9 bases. The CDR3 is 13 residues long. The junction had 2 bases not matched to a gene; V was cut back by 2 bases and J by 9 bases. The germline V gene encodes CDR1 LNHDA and CDR2 SQIVND (reference sequence). The chain's CDR3 is CASSIKAGGEQFF. As DNA, the CDR3 is TGTGCCAGTAGTATAAAAGCGGGAGGTGAGCAGTTCTTC.

This clone was seen once. V gene TRBV7-2 combines with J gene TRBJ1-2; TRBD1 is a possible D gene (5 bases). The germline gives CDR1 SGHTA, CDR2 FQGNSA. This CDR3 has 16 residues. The V end was cut by 5 bases, the J end by 7 bases, with 23 bases between. CDR3 nucleotide sequence: TGTGCCAGCAGCCCCCTCGGGGGATTAGGTATCGGTGGCTACACCTTC. It yields the protein CASSPLGGLGIGGYTF.

This clone was observed a single time. The chain has TRBV5-1 and TRBJ1-3, with 9 nucleotides matching TRBD1. The ends lost 4 bases at V and 4 bases at J; junction bases unmatched: 12. This CDR3 region has 17 residues. Germline V CDR1 and CDR2: SGHRS, YFSETQ. The chain's CDR3 is CASSAGTGTSLGNTIYF. The CDR3 region has the DNA TGCGCCAGCAGCGCTGGGACAGGGACCTCTTTAGGAAACACCATATATTTT.

The rearrangement links TRBV27 to TRBJ2-7; D could derive from TRBD1 or TRBD2 (6 bases each). The CDR3 is made up of 15 amino acids. Germline CDR1 and CDR2: MNHEY and SMNVEV (reference sequence). V was shortened by 4 bases and J by 3 bases, with 16 bases between the two germline ends. The CDR3 here is CASSSRYREDYEQYF. CDR3 in DNA: TGTGCCAGCAGTTCCCGGTACAGGGAGGACTACGAGCAGTACTTC.

This rearrangement joins TRBV6-6 to TRBJ1-5; 8 bases match TRBD1. J was trimmed by 4 bases and V by 8 bases; bases with no gene match: 7. Germline V lookup: CDR1 MNHNY, CDR2 SVGAGI (reference sequence). The CDR3 is 14 amino acids. CDR3 region: CASGRQGMNQPQHF. The CDR3 bases are TGTGCCAGCGGCAGACAGGGGATGAATCAGCCCCAGCATTTT.

The V gene is TRBV5-1, the J gene TRBJ2-3, with no clear D. The length of the CDR3 is 13 residues. The germline gives CDR1 SGHRS, CDR2 YFSETQ. V lost 3 bases to trimming and J lost 8 bases, with 13 bases between them. This CDR3 reads CASSSEVLGTQYF. In DNA form, the CDR3 reads TGCGCCAGCAGCTCCGAGGTTCTGGGTACGCAGTATTTT.

V is TRBV30 and J is TRBJ2-3, with TRBD2 matching over 7 bases. J gave up 3 bases and V 7 bases, and 4 bases lay outside the gene matches. Germline CDR1 and CDR2: GTSNPN and SVGIG (reference sequence). The CDR3 has 12 residues. The CDR3 nucleotides read TGTGCCTCCGGCGGGGGAACAGATACGCAGTATTTT. The encoded protein is CASGGGTDTQYF.

The genes are TRBV6-5 and TRBJ1-1; D gene uncertain. This CDR3 has 15 amino acids. The germline gives CDR1 MNHEY, CDR2 SVGAGI. V lost 0 bases to trimming and J lost 3 bases, with 11 bases between them. CDR3 residues: CASSYSPDGYTEAFF. The CDR3 DNA reads TGTGCCAGCAGTTACTCGCCGGACGGTTACACTGAAGCTTTCTTT.

Regarding this clone: The conserved closing phenylalanine or tryptophan is absent in this CDR3, likely reflecting a read error. The chain is built from TRBV28 and TRBJ1-2, with D hard to call. This CDR3 is 14 amino acids long. Germline V gene sequence: CDR1 MDHEN, CDR2 SYDVKM. V lost 7 bases and J lost 0, with 12 bases in between. The CDR3 DNA is TGTGCCAGCAAGCGGCTGGGATCTAACTATGGCTACACCCTC. It encodes CASKRLGSNYGYTL.

The genes are TRBV7-8 and TRBJ2-5, with D perhaps given as TRBD1 or TRBD2 (6 bases each). CDR3 length: 17 amino acids. Germline loops: CDR1 SGHVS, CDR2 FQNEAQ. V gave up 5 bases and J gave up 2 bases, with 21 bases separating them. The CDR3 nucleotides are TGTGCCAGCAGCCCCATGTCCTTTCGGGGGCGGCAAGAGACCCAGTACTTC. This codes for CASSPMSFRGRQETQYF.

In regard to this clone: At one end the junction does not follow the germline gene, possibly because of a read error. This rearrangement joins TRBV5-6 to TRBJ2-7, with TRBD1 matching over 10 bases. The germline V gene encodes CDR1 SGHDT and CDR2 YYEEEE. The CDR3 has 12 residues. CDR3 nucleotide sequence: TGTGCCAGCAGCCTTTGGACAGGGGGGGATGTCTTC. It encodes CASSLWTGGDVF. Drawing the rest from reference TRBV5-6 and TRBJ2-7, the complete variable domain is DAGVTQSPTHLIKTRGQQVTLRCSPKSGHDTVSWYQQALGQGPQFIFQYYEEEERQRGNFPDRFSGHQFPNYSSELNVNALLLGDSALYLCASSLWTGGDVFGPGTRLTVT.

This clone appeared once. V usage is TRBV5-6 and J usage is TRBJ2-7, with 9 nucleotides matching TRBD1. The length of the CDR3 is 15 residues. Germline CDR1 reads SGHDT; CDR2 reads YYEEEE. The J segment lost 5 bases and the V segment lost 3 bases, leaving 9 bases of the junction unmatched. For the CDR3, the DNA is TGTGCCAGCAGCTCCGGGACAGGGCGCAGGGACGAGCAGTACTTC. This translates into CASSSGTGRRDEQYF.

The chain joins TRBV28 to TRBJ2-7; D unresolved. CDR3 size: 15 residues. Per the germline V gene, CDR1 is MDHEN and CDR2 is SYDVKM. With 5 bases removed from V and 0 bases from J, the gap between germline ends came to 14 bases. The CDR3: CASSLPVAYSYEQYF. The CDR3 bases are TGTGCCAGCAGTCTACCCGTAGCCTACTCCTACGAGCAGTACTTC.

This chain uses TRBV6-1 with TRBJ2-6; D unresolved. V was trimmed by 2 bases and J by 0 bases, leaving 11 bases between them. In germline, CDR1 is MNHNS, CDR2 SASEGT. There are 17 residues in the CDR3. The CDR3 DNA follows: TGTGCCAGCAGTGAAAGGGAACTCCTCTCTGGGGCCAACGTCCTGACTTTC. Residues: CASSERELLSGANVLTF.

The rearrangement joins TRBV7-9 to TRBJ2-5; no clear D gene. The CDR3 is 11 residues long. Germline V gene sequence: CDR1 SEHNR, CDR2 FQNEAQ (reference sequence). The V end lost 8 bases, the J end lost 4 bases, and 8 bases lay between the germline ends. CDR3 loop: CASSFGETQYF. CDR3 nucleotide sequence: TGTGCCAGCTCCTTCGGAGAGACCCAGTACTTC. Based on the CDR3 plus reference TRBV7-9 and TRBJ2-5, the full variable domain is DTGVSQNPRHKITKRGQNVTFRCDPISEHNRLYWYRQTLGQGPEFLTYFQNEAQLEKSRLLSDRFSAERPKGSFSTLEIQRTEQGDSAMYLCASSFGETQYFGPGTRLLVL.

V usage is TRBV5-4 and J usage is TRBJ2-1, with D perhaps TRBD1 (6 bases). CDR3 length equals 15 residues. V lost 4 bases and J lost 4, with 15 bases in between. Germline values: CDR1 SGHNT, CDR2 YYREEE (reference sequence). In nucleotides, the CDR3 is TGTGCCAGCAGCGTCCTTGGGGGCGAGTACAATGAGCAGTTCTTC. Translating it yields CASSVLGGEYNEQFF.

The chain combines TRBV2 with TRBJ2-2; 10 bases line up with TRBD2. The CDR3 is 15 residues long. CDR1 SNHLY and CDR2 FYNNEI come from the germline V gene. The CDR3 reads CAGRGLATNTGELFF. The CDR3 nucleotides read TGTGCAGGCCGGGGACTAGCGACGAACACCGGGGAGCTGTTTTTT. Full variable domain (rest looked up from reference TRBV2 and TRBJ2-2): EPEVTQTPSHQVTQMGQEVILRCVPISNHLYFYWYRQILGQKVEFLVSFYNNEISEKSEIFDDQFSVERPDGSNFTLKIRSTKLEDSAMYFCAGRGLATNTGELFFGEGSRLTVL.